These T cell receptor beta chains were read from a single sample in a study of shared clonotypes between healthy human individuals. The protocol was immunoSEQ multiplex PCR, while the TCRdb copy is restricted to in-frame clones and leaves out a portion. The top ten clones hold roughly 0.13% of a sample with 2 million to 3 million clones, around 94% of them seen once. Sequencing was performed on naive CD4+ T cells sorted from blood. These receptors were collected from a young man in good health. Each CDR3 is given without its conserved first and last residue. D genes are given only for firm matches.

v_gene,d_gene,j_gene,CDR3aa
TRBV10-3,NA,TRBJ1-6,AISGQVTSSPLH
TRBV6-5,NA,TRBJ1-2,ASTDPRFYGYT
TRBV5-1,NA,TRBJ1-1,ASSLVLNTEAF
TRBV7-2,NA,TRBJ2-5,ASSPGQILKETQY
TRBV18,TRBD1,TRBJ2-7,ASSSAGTGGYEQY
TRBV11-2,NA,TRBJ2-7,ASSLEGPYEQY
TRBV2,TRBD2,TRBJ2-1,ASSASGGAYNEQF
TRBV27,NA,TRBJ2-7,ASSLSGVRGYEQY
TRBV7-9,NA,TRBJ2-3,ASSFLGPTRTDTQY
TRBV2,NA,TRBJ2-1,AIIPGLSYNEQF
TRBV6-5,NA,TRBJ1-6,ASRGQQNNSPLH
TRBV28,NA,TRBJ2-7,ASSSEVAGSYEQY
TRBV2,TRBD1,TRBJ1-1,ASSLLRGPTEAF
TRBV7-2,NA,TRBJ2-2,ASSLVRTVSIEPGELF
TRBV6-1,NA,TRBJ1-3,ASSEAGAGNTIY
TRBV11-2,NA,TRBJ1-1,ASSRGRPEAF
TRBV5-6,TRBD1,TRBJ1-5,ASSRQGNSNQPQH
TRBV6-1,NA,TRBJ2-6,ASSNRAAGANVLT
TRBV5-1,NA,TRBJ1-1,ASSPEGRAGAF
TRBV2,TRBD1,TRBJ1-5,ASRPDRDGYQPQH
TRBV7-2,NA,TRBJ1-2,ASSLKAPLGYT
TRBV10-3,NA,TRBJ1-6,AMGDSNSPLH
TRBV5-1,NA,TRBJ2-7,ASSTGLPYEQY
TRBV5-1,NA,TRBJ1-5,ASSLAGALNQPQH
TRBV19,NA,TRBJ1-5,ASSVKRQALNQPQH
TRBV6-1,NA,TRBJ1-3,ASSEAPGTGNTIY
TRBV7-9,TRBD1,TRBJ1-2,ASSPSGQGMGGYT
TRBV9,NA,TRBJ2-6,ASSVAPVAGANVPT